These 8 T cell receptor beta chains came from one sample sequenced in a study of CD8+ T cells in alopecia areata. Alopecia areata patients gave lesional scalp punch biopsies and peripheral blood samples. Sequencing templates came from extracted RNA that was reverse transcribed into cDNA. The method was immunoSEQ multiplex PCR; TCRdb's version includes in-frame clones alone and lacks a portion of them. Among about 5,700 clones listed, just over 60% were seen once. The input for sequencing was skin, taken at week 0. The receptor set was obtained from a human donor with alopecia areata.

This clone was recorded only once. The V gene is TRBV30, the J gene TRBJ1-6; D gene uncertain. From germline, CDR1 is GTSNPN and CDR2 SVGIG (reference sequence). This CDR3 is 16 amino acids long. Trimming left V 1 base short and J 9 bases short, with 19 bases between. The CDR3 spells CAWSEGYSPGVSPLHF. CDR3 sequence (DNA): TGTGCCTGGAGTGAAGGCTACAGCCCAGGAGTTTCACCCCTCCACTTT.

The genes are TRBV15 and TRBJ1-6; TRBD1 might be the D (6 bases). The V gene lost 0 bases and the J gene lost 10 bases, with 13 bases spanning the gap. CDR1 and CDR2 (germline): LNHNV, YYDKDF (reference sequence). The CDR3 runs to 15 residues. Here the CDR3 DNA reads TGTGCCACCAGCAGAGAAAAATCAGGGGAATCACCCCTCCACTTT. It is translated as CATSREKSGESPLHF. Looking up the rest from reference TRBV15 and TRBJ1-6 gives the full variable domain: DAMVIQNPRYQVTQFGKPVTLSCSQTLNHNVMYWYQQKSSQAPKLLFHYYDKDFNNEADTPDNFQSRRPNTSFCFLDIRSPGLGDTAMYLCATSREKSGESPLHFGNGTRLTVT.

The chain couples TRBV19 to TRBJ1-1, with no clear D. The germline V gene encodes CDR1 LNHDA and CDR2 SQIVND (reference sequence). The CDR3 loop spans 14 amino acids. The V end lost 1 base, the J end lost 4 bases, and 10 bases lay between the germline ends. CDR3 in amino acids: CASSIVAQSTEAFF. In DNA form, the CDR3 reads TGTGCCAGTAGTATAGTAGCACAGAGCACTGAAGCTTTCTTT.

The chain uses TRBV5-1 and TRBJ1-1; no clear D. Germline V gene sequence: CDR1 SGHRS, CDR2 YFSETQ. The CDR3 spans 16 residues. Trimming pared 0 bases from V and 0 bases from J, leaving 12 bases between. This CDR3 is CASSLDRPTLNTEAFF. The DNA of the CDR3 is TGCGCCAGCAGCTTGGATCGGCCAACTCTGAACACTGAAGCTTTCTTT.

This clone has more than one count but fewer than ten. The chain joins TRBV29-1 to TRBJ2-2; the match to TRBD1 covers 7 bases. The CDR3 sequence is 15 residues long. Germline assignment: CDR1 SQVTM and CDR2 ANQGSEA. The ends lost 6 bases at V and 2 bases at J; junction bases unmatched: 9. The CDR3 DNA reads TGCAGCGTCCGACCCGGACAGGCTAACACCGGGGAGCTGTTTTTT. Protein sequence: CSVRPGQANTGELFF.

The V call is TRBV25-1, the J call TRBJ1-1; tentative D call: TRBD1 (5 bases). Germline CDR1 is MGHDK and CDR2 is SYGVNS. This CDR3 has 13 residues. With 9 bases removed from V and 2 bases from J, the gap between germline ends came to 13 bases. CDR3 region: CASTGGANTEAFF. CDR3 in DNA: TGTGCCAGTACCGGAGGGGCCAACACTGAAGCTTTCTTT.

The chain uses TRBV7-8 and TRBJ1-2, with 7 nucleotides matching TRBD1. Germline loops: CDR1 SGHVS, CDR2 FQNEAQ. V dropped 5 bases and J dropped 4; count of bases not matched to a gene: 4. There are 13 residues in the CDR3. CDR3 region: CASSERDSYGYTF. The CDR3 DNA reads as TGTGCCAGCAGCGAACGGGACAGCTATGGCTACACCTTC.

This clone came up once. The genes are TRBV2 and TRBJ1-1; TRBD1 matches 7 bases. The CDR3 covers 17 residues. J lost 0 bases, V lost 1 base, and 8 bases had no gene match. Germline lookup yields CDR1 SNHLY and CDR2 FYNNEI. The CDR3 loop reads CASSEETGWGMNTEAFF. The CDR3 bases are TGTGCCAGCAGTGAAGAGACAGGGTGGGGGATGAACACTGAAGCTTTCTTT.